This T cell receptor (beta chain) was captured by sequencing in a study of cytomegalovirus exposure and HLA in healthy donors (dated by TCRdb to 2017 to 2019). With respect to the entire study: In an earlier analysis of under 600 of the donors, under 300 Gb of sequence data and 117 million unique TCR beta sequences from 180 million or so T cells were reported. The study profiled the T cell repertoires of 550 to 700 subjects by immunosequencing and related them to cytomegalovirus serostatus. Besides the first cohort of 666 subjects, a separate validation cohort made up of 120 or so different subjects was used. Several DR-DQ haplotypes were handled as single units for association and clustering, since linkage in the cohort was strong. Approximately 310 gigabases of sequencing data and tens of millions of unique TCR sequences were included in an early release covering 550 to 650 HLA-typed donors. Donor age, sex, ethnicity and CMV serostatus were compiled alongside the repertoire data. On average, around 230,000 unique TCR beta nucleotide sequences were sequenced per donor among 398 genotyped donors of the cohort, with about 17% of those sequences being non-productive. Both class I and class II loci were covered by HLA typing, at four-digit resolution. The number of donors typed differed by locus, with roughly 620-630 for A, B, C, DRB1 and DQB1, more than 500 for DQA1, about 610 for DPA1, and around 460 for DPB1. Genome-wide SNP genotypes for about 60% of the 666 donors were used in a later genetic analysis, which treated that subset as a discovery cohort. The study was designed to test whether signatures of past pathogen exposure could be identified by cataloging public T cell receptors. To predict cytomegalovirus infection status, the study brought together high-throughput TCR immunosequencing, statistical association of individual TCRs with disease status, and machine learning. A later analysis re-examined previously published TCR beta repertoires from 600 to 700 donors and added high-resolution HLA genotyping to investigate patterns of TCR occurrence. Rather than using new phenotypic data, the later analysis identified candidate immune exposures from TCR beta sequences and from how often those sequences occurred across donors. The genetic ancestry cluster associated with self-reported Caucasian donors included around 76% of the 350 to 500 genotyped donors. An earlier analysis of some 500 of the donors used high-throughput TCR beta sequencing to judge whether each TCR beta V gene segment behaved as functional or pseudogenic. Every discovery cohort repertoire had been produced on one sequencing platform. Overall results and qualifications from the work: The authors suggested that the approach could potentially be extended to other disease states and immunological phenotypes. In an earlier analysis of about 600 of the donors, most TCR beta V segments appeared in productive rearrangements about 87% or about 30% of the time, broadly matching IMGT annotations. According to a later analysis, TCR association rates differed among HLA loci, with DRB1 alleles showing the most associated TCRs and HLA-C alleles showing the fewest. Sequencing depth was assumed to be roughly uniform across donors in the presence/absence analyses, though that assumption may not hold. In the study, approximately 160 TCR beta chains were listed as associated with cytomegalovirus. A later genetic analysis reported fewer N-insertions in productive TCRs among donors in an Asian-associated ancestry cluster than the roughly 700-donor mean. A later analysis found that most CMV-associated TCR beta chains appeared HLA-restricted, with HLA associations seemingly driven largely by CMV exposure. According to a later analysis, parvovirus B19, influenza, CMV and Epstein-Barr virus appeared linked to several top co-occurrence clusters. The classifier was reported to diagnose cytomegalovirus status with high specificity and sensitivity in both the original and validation cohorts. A later analysis associated about 17,000 TCR beta sequences with specific HLA alleles at a false discovery rate of 0.05. An association between a missense DCLRE1C variant and V-gene and J-gene trimming of TCR beta chains was found in a later genetic analysis and replicated in an independent cohort. A further reported finding was that TCR beta sequences accurately predicted the HLA-A and HLA-B alleles for most subjects in the first cohort. Immune exposure information for the cohort was limited to CMV serostatus. When HLA alleles, especially DR and DQ, strongly co-occurred, TCR associations were difficult to assign to individual alleles. Because HLA typing was missing for some donors at each locus, association tests included only the typed subset. Across donors, most TCR sequences were observed very rarely, whereas some public TCRs were present in many individuals. A group of highly shared sequence variants was considered likely to be a technical artifact of the sequencing pipeline. The cohort was sequenced for TCR beta chains only, and without alpha or paired-chain data the features that could be detected were limited. In a later analysis, HLA-associated TCR beta chains were found to be more clonally expanded and to have lower generation probabilities than equally common non-associated chains. Correlated functional status among segregating V segments might be attributable to linkage disequilibrium, but an unknown experimental factor could not be ruled out. A few of the identified cytomegalovirus-associated TCR beta chains were confirmed in vitro to be specific for cytomegalovirus antigens. Some IMGT-functional V segments, including TRBV6-2 and TRBV6-3, could not be distinguished by the 87-base-pair reads and were therefore excluded. Because counts were too low, approximately 15 rarely observed V segments, including chromosome 9 orphons, were excluded from the earlier analysis of 587 of the donors.

Libraries were constructed by the immunoSEQ multiplex PCR assay. A mixture of 60 forward primers for TCR Vbeta segments and 13 reverse primers for TCR Jbeta segments was used in the multiplex PCR. Amplification of the CDR3 region of rearranged TCR beta genes was performed with a multiplex PCR assay on genomic DNA. Amplified TCR beta libraries were sequenced as 87-base-pair reads on the Illumina HiSeq System. The original methods were these. A later analysis tallied 80 million to 95 million unique TCR beta chains across the approximately 670 repertoires, and about 10 million of those chains were shared by two or more donors. A nearest-neighbor algorithm error-corrected the raw reads and collapsed the reads into unique sequences, merging closely related sequences to remove PCR and sequencing errors. Alignment of CDR3 sequences to IMGT reference sequences was used to assign V, D and J gene segments. For a sequence to be retained, at least a six-nucleotide match to both a V gene segment and a J gene segment was required. Rearrangements were classified as productive when the CDR3 lacked stop codons and remained in frame with V and J, and all other rearrangements were classified as non-productive. CDR3 was defined by IMGT convention, running from the second conserved V-encoded cysteine to the conserved J-encoded phenylalanine. Sequences without an unambiguous match to a single V gene segment were excluded from the earlier analysis of about 600 of the donors. An earlier analysis of 587 of the donors called V segments functional above 56.7% productive rearrangements and segregating when the between-donor standard deviation exceeded 5%. A statistical classification framework was built to diagnose cytomegalovirus status from the catalog of TCR beta chain sequences. A later analysis assigned V and J genes by comparing TCR nucleotide sequences with IMGT/GENE-DB human TR gene sequences. A later analysis assigned CDR3 sequences and most-parsimonious VDJ recombination scenarios with the TCRdist pipeline. A later analysis defined each TCR beta chain by its CDR3 amino acid sequence plus V-gene family, and excluded reads lacking a unique V-gene family. In a later analysis, around 600 highly shared, low-generation-probability nucleotide sequences were removed to address suspected cross-contamination and a sequencing artifact. For each public chain, a later analysis derived a clonal expansion index from normalized ranks of inferred template counts within each repertoire. A later analysis computed generation probabilities with a VDJ recombination model fitted to out-of-frame rearrangements, and checked the results against IGoR. In a later analysis, TCR-TCR, TCR-HLA and TCR-CMV co-occurrence was scored with hypergeometric tests, and a repertoire-size bias correction was applied to TCR pairs. False discovery rates were estimated in a later analysis by permuting HLA or CMV assignments 20 times. In a later analysis, co-occurring TCRs were grouped using DBSCAN, and TCRdist sequence similarity was added for clustering within HLA-allele-positive subsets. For co-occurrence clustering, repertoires with fewer than 30,000 or more than 120,000 public chains were excluded, along with a handful of repertoires with anomalous nucleotide sharing. Imported from immuneACCESS, the table was reduced by TCRdb to in-frame sequences with V and J called. These copies leave out some clones; in studies compared against another copy, an unresolved V gene accounts for under half, and the cause of the remainder is not known. Clone size and the V and J calls come from that table; the DNA yielded D and trimming. Within this sample are 210,000 or so clones, with around 80% of them counted one time only. The ten largest clones capture 15% to 18% of the sample.

Of note for this clone: Its antigen is unknown. Base qualities are not recorded, but no much larger clone differs from it by a single base.

The cohort consisted of approximately 670 healthy bone marrow donors. Cohort members were all nominally healthy when sampled, although unrecorded immune exposures were likely present. The donor tested CMV seronegative, placing the donor among the 350 or so seronegative members of the cohort. Every donor gave a peripheral blood sample, and the peripheral blood mononuclear cells from that sample were used for TCR beta sequencing. The Qiagen DNeasy Blood Extraction Kit was used to extract genomic DNA from the blood cell samples. From a lookup of the germline V gene (reference sequence), CDR1 and CDR2 are LNHNV and YYDKDF. From the cysteine through the phenylalanine, the CDR3 covers 13 amino acids. Only the CDR3 part of the read is kept: 39 bases, read in frame from the first base. V is trimmed back by 7 bases and J by 7 bases, and the junction contains 8 bases that no gene match accounts for.

The receptor comes from a man in his forties in good health and CMV-seronegative. The specimen sequenced was PBMCs. The chain is encoded by TRBV15 joined to TRBJ2-3, with 7 bases aligning to TRBD1. The CDR3 region has the sequence CATTTLRGNTQYF. The bases read TGTGCCACCACCACTCTCAGGGGGAATACGCAGTATTTT.